This TCR beta chain was recorded in a study of blood T cell repertoires in COVID-19. Study context: The United States, Italy and Spain provided the acute and convalescent COVID-19 samples. Sources were T cells, B-cell-depleted T cells, or PBMCs; the material itself was cDNA or gDNA.

In the original workflow: Reference gene primer amplification gave nucleated cell count estimates. Some clones are missing from TCRdb's copy, which holds only in-frame ones; the method was immunoSEQ multiplex PCR. For V, J and clone size, that table is used; D and trimming come from the DNA. The data contain about 190,000 clones, 90% of them singletons. The receptor comes from a man aged 45-60 years with acute or convalescent COVID-19. The sample comprised peripheral blood.

CDR3 in amino acids: CASSIRQGPGELFF. The CDR3 DNA sequence: TGCGCCAGCAGCATAAGACAGGGGCCCGGGGAGCTGTTTTTT. The chain is built from TRBV5-1 and TRBJ2-2; 8 bases agree with TRBD1. The CDR3 runs to 14 residues. CDR1 is SGHRS, CDR2 YFSETQ, per germline. V trimming: 4 bases; J trimming: 6 bases; junction bases outside the gene matches: 5. The full variable domain, in which reference TRBV5-1 and TRBJ2-2 provide the parts outside the CDR3, is KAGVTQTPRYLIKTRGQQVTLSCSPISGHRSVSWYQQTPGQGLQFLFEYFSETQRNKGNFPGRFSGRQFSNSRSEMNVSTLELGDSALYLCASSIRQGPGELFFGEGSRLTVL.